These 24 T cell receptor beta chains share one sample of origin, sequenced in a study of blood T cells in healthy people across ages (dated by TCRdb to 2013 to 2016). Library creation used 5' RACE. For sequencing, an Illumina HiSeq 2500 was employed. The second PCR ran for roughly 7 to 11 cycles and used a J-beta primer mix along with a sample-barcoded 5' primer. TCRdb trimmed public reads at Q25 via fastp, called clones via MiXCR and kept in-frame beta chains. Identical CDR3 protein sequences are pooled into one entry, listed with their most common genes and DNA. This sample gives about 1.1 million distinct CDR3 sequences in total; more than 30% of them show up just once. In total, the top ten clones hold around 14% of the sample. Input material: blood. These receptors originate from a man in his late teens or twenties in good health.

The rearrangement links TRBV30 to TRBJ2-5; 11 bases are shared with TRBD2. The CDR3 has 16 residues. V lost 2 bases and J lost 7; bases outside the gene matches: 12. Germline-derived CDR1 and CDR2 are GTSNPN and SVGIG (reference sequence). Here the CDR3 reads CAWSPAKTSGEGTQYF. The CDR3 DNA reads TGTGCCTGGAGTCCCGCTAAGACTAGCGGGGAAGGGACCCAGTACTTC.

DNA for the CDR3: TGTGCCAGCAGCCAAGATAATCAGGATGAGCAGTTCTTC. This gives the protein CASSQDNQDEQFF. V gene TRBV14 combines with J gene TRBJ2-1; D not resolved. This CDR3 has 13 residues. Trimming cost V 0 bases and J 8 bases, with 8 bases left between them. CDR1 and CDR2 (germline): SGHDN, FVKESK.

The chain couples TRBV4-2 to TRBJ1-2; D is uncertain. CDR3 length equals 16 residues. Germline values: CDR1 LGHNA, CDR2 YNFKEQ. The V end lost 4 bases, the J end lost 7 bases, and 22 bases lay between the germline ends. This CDR3 reads CASSLAPLVRRFGYTF. CDR3 coding DNA: TGTGCCAGCAGCCTAGCCCCGCTAGTAAGGCGCTTTGGCTACACCTTC.

This clonotype has just a few counts. The chain has TRBV5-1 and TRBJ1-1; D gene uncertain. This CDR3 is built from 13 residues. Germline values: CDR1 SGHRS, CDR2 YFSETQ. V dropped 0 bases and J dropped 3 bases, with 6 bases sitting between them. As DNA, the CDR3 is TGCGCCAGCAGCTTGGACACAGACACTGAAGCTTTCTTT. It yields the protein CASSLDTDTEAFF.

This clonotype has just a few counts. This chain links TRBV5-1 with TRBJ2-7; D could derive from TRBD1 or TRBD2 (5 bases each). V lost 0 bases to trimming and J lost 5 bases, with 9 bases between them. Germline loops: CDR1 SGHRS, CDR2 YFSETQ. This CDR3 spans 13 amino acids. Here the CDR3 reads CASSLARDDEQYF. The CDR3 nucleotides read TGCGCCAGCAGCTTGGCCAGGGACGACGAGCAGTACTTC.

V usage is TRBV7-3 and J usage is TRBJ2-3; no definite D call. This CDR3 comprises 15 residues. V gave up 1 base and J gave up 2 bases, with 10 bases separating them. Germline values: CDR1 SGHTA, CDR2 FQGTGA. This CDR3 reads CASSLISSATDTQYF. The CDR3 DNA reads as TGTGCCAGCAGCTTAATATCCAGTGCCACAGATACGCAGTATTTT. Full variable domain (rest looked up from reference TRBV7-3 and TRBJ2-3): GAGVSQTPSNKVTEKGKYVELRCDPISGHTALYWYRQSLGQGPEFLIYFQGTGAADDSGLPNDRFFAVRPEGSVSTLKIQRTERGDSAVYLCASSLISSATDTQYFGPGTRLTVL.

Here the CDR3 reads CASSVTTGDNEQFF. CDR3 sequence (DNA): TGTGCCAGCAGCGTAACGACAGGGGACAATGAGCAGTTCTTC. This rearrangement joins TRBV11-1 to TRBJ2-1; 8 positions agree with TRBD1. Germline V gives CDR1 SGHAT, CDR2 FQDESV (reference sequence). This CDR3 is built from 14 residues. J was trimmed by 5 bases and V by 5 bases; bases with no gene match: 5. The full variable domain, with the rest looked up from reference TRBV11-1 and TRBJ2-1, is EAEVAQSPRYKITEKSQAVAFWCDPISGHATLYWYRQILGQGPELLVQFQDESVVDDSQLPKDRFSAERLKGVDSTLKIQPAELGDSAMYLCASSVTTGDNEQFFGPGTRLTVL.

This clonotype was seen a handful of times. V usage is TRBV5-1 and J usage is TRBJ2-1, with a tentative D call TRBD2 (6 bases). Germline-derived CDR1 and CDR2 are SGHRS and YFSETQ. With 7 bases removed from V and 0 bases from J, the gap between germline ends came to 14 bases. The length of the CDR3 is 15 residues. The CDR3 DNA sequence: TGCGCCAGCCACCGCGGGGCCGGCTCCTACAATGAGCAGTTCTTC. It yields the protein CASHRGAGSYNEQFF.

This clonotype was found a few times. V gene TRBV3-1 combines with J gene TRBJ1-2; weak D call: TRBD1 (5 bases). This CDR3 comprises 14 residues. The germline V gene has CDR1 LGHDT and CDR2 YNNKEL (reference sequence). V was shortened by 3 bases and J by 4 bases, with 12 bases between the two germline ends. The CDR3 DNA is TGTGCCAGCAGCCACAATACAGGACTCTATGGCTACACCTTC. Translation gives CASSHNTGLYGYTF.

A note on this clonotype: One base away lies a much larger clone, so this may be a sequencing read error. The chain links TRBV5-1 to TRBJ2-7; D not resolved. The V and J ends lost 3 bases and 1 base respectively, with 14 bases between them. The germline CDR1 and CDR2 sequences are SGHRS and YFSETQ. The CDR3 has 15 amino acids. CDR3 nucleotide sequence: TGCGCCAGCAGCTCTAGTTCCGATTCGTCCTACGAGCAGTACTTC. This sequence encodes CASSSSSDSSYEQYF. Together with reference TRBV5-1 and TRBJ2-7, the CDR3 gives the full variable domain: KAGVTQTPRYLIKTRGQQVTLSCSPISGHRSVSWYQQTPGQGLQFLFEYFSETQRNKGNFPGRFSGRQFSNSRSEMNVSTLELGDSALYLCASSSSSDSSYEQYFGPGTRLTVT.

This clonotype has just a few counts. The chain combines TRBV7-2 with TRBJ2-4; D is possibly TRBD2 (5 bases). Germline V gene data show CDR1 as SGHTA and CDR2 as FQGNSA. The CDR3 runs to 16 residues. V lost 5 bases and J 2 bases, leaving 16 bases between the germline ends. The CDR3 loop reads CASSDAVGETKNIQYF. In DNA, the CDR3 is TGTGCCAGCAGCGACGCTGTTGGGGAGACCAAAAACATTCAGTACTTC.

The rearrangement uses TRBV11-2 and TRBJ1-3; D unresolved. This CDR3 comprises 17 residues. V lost 0 bases and J 0 bases, leaving 12 bases between the germline ends. Germline V gene data show CDR1 as SGHAT and CDR2 as FQNNGV. The CDR3 region has the DNA TGTGCCAGCAGCTTAGATACCCAGACTCACTCTGGAAACACCATATATTTT. Translating it yields CASSLDTQTHSGNTIYF.

The chain employs TRBV9 and TRBJ1-2; 9 positions agree with TRBD1. The CDR3 is 14 residues long. J gave up 7 bases and V 4 bases, and 8 bases lay outside the gene matches. Germline V lookup: CDR1 SGDLS, CDR2 YYNGEE. The CDR3 sequence: CASSKGQGTFGYTF. The DNA of the CDR3 is TGTGCCAGCAGCAAAGGACAGGGGACCTTTGGCTACACCTTC.

In its sample, this clonotype was seen many times. J is TRBJ1-1 and V is TRBV4-2; D is ambiguous. The CDR3 has 13 amino acids. The germline CDR1 and CDR2 sequences are LGHNA and YNFKEQ. The germline V and J ends were trimmed by 1 base and 1 base, with 4 bases remaining between them. The DNA of the CDR3 is TGTGCCAGCAGCCAAGGACCGAACACTGAAGCTTTCTTT. It is translated as CASSQGPNTEAFF.

This sequence joins TRBV29-1 and TRBJ2-3; D possibly corresponds to TRBD2 (6 bases). This CDR3 has 12 residues. Trimming cost V 6 bases and J 5 bases, with 12 bases left between them. Germline CDR1 and CDR2: SQVTM and ANQGSEA. CDR3 region: CSVGLSRDTQYF. CDR3 DNA: TGCAGCGTGGGACTTTCCAGAGATACGCAGTATTTT.

This sequence joins TRBV20-1 and TRBJ1-6, with D maybe TRBD1 (6 bases). In germline, CDR1 is DFQATT, CDR2 SNEGSKA (reference sequence). The germline V and J ends were trimmed by 6 bases and 4 bases, with 16 bases remaining between them. The CDR3 loop spans 15 amino acids. CDR3 nucleotide sequence: TGCAGTGCCGGGGGGGCAGACCCTTATAATTCACCCCTCCACTTT. Residues: CSAGGADPYNSPLHF.

This clonotype was detected a few times. V gene TRBV7-2 combines with J gene TRBJ2-7, with D possibly being TRBD1 (6 bases). This CDR3 has 15 residues. CDR1 is SGHTA, CDR2 FQGNSA, per germline. V dropped 2 bases and J dropped 4 bases, with 15 bases sitting between them. In DNA form, the CDR3 reads TGTGCCAGCAGCTTATCCGGGACATTCCCTTACGAGCAGTACTTC. Residues: CASSLSGTFPYEQYF. Full variable domain (missing parts from reference TRBV7-2 and TRBJ2-7): GAGVSQSPSNKVTEKGKDVELRCDPISGHTALYWYRQSLGQGLEFLIYFQGNSAPDKSGLPSDRFSAERTGGSVSTLTIQRTQQEDSAVYLCASSLSGTFPYEQYFGPGTRLTVT.

The chain is built from TRBV15 and TRBJ1-2, with D unclear. The CDR3 extends over 12 amino acids. Trimming cost V 8 bases and J 6 bases, with 13 bases left between them. Germline CDR1 reads LNHNV; CDR2 reads YYDKDF (reference sequence). CDR3 bases: TGTGCCACCCGAGGTGTTGGCGATGGCTACACCTTC. It specifies CATRGVGDGYTF.

This clonotype was observed a few times. The chain joins TRBV29-1 to TRBJ1-6; 7 bases align to TRBD1. J lost 9 bases, V lost 5 bases, and 7 bases had no gene match. CDR1 and CDR2 from the germline V gene are SQVTM and ANQGSEA. The CDR3 contains 13 residues. The CDR3 coding sequence is TGCAGCGTTCGACAGGGACCCGGTTCACCCCTCCACTTT. Protein sequence: CSVRQGPGSPLHF.

In its sample, this clonotype was seen a few times. The chain links TRBV13 to TRBJ2-1, with TRBD1 identical over 9 bases. Germline V gives CDR1 PRHDT, CDR2 FYEKMQ (reference sequence). This CDR3 has 16 residues. Germline trimming cut 4 bases from V and 7 bases from J; bases unmatched to any gene: 11. In DNA, the CDR3 is TGTGCCAGCAGCTCTCACCGGGACAGGGTCGAAAATGAGCAGTTCTTC. Translation gives CASSSHRDRVENEQFF.

This chain links TRBV21-1 with TRBJ1-3; the table's D call of TRBD1 was not tested on the DNA. TRBV21-1 has pseudogene status. CDR3 size: 14 residues. The CDR3 protein is CASSNIRGGNTIYF. The CDR3 region has the DNA TGTGCCAGCAGCAACATCAGGGGTGGAAACACCATATATTTT.

This clonotype was observed many times. The V gene is TRBV29-1, the J gene TRBJ2-3, with 8 positions matching TRBD1. Germline trimming cut 3 bases from V and 1 base from J; bases unmatched to any gene: 3. The germline V gene encodes CDR1 SQVTM and CDR2 ANQGSEA. The CDR3 is made up of 14 amino acids. The CDR3 bases are TGCAGCGTTGAGTTGGGACAGGGCACAGATACGCAGTATTTT. Protein: CSVELGQGTDTQYF.

A few counts support this clonotype. This chain links TRBV10-3 with TRBJ2-7; TRBD2 is a possible D gene (6 bases). There are 15 residues in the CDR3. Germline V gene data show CDR1 as ENHRY and CDR2 as SYGVKD. Deletions cut 0 bases from V and 6 bases from J, with 15 bases between. The CDR3 loop reads CAISESTRPGGEQYF. The CDR3 DNA sequence: TGTGCCATCAGTGAGTCGACTCGACCCGGGGGCGAGCAGTACTTC.

This chain links TRBV21-1 with TRBJ2-7; TRBD1 was called by the table and not checked on the DNA. TRBV21-1 is a pseudogene. The CDR3 runs to 11 residues. CDR3 sequence: CASSPSPGQYF. CDR3 coding DNA: TGTGCCAGCAGCCCGTCCCCAGGCCAGTACTTC.